The 26 T cell receptor beta chains presented below share a single source sample, sequenced in a study of T cell responses to AZD1222 COVID-19 vaccine. The assay was immunoSEQ multiplex PCR, and TCRdb's table has in-frame clones only and misses some. The sample lists about 120,000 clones, about 92% occurring once. The sequencing used peripheral blood, collected 28 days after the second AZD1222 dose. Every receptor here comes from an adult who received the AZD1222 COVID-19 vaccine.

This clone showed up just once. This chain connects TRBV4-1 to TRBJ2-5, with TRBD1 matching 8 bases. The V and J ends lost 6 bases and 3 bases, in that order; junction bases with no gene match: 3. This CDR3 is 13 amino acids long. The germline V gene has CDR1 MGHRA and CDR2 YSYEKL. CDR3 amino acids: CASRPDREETQYF. The CDR3 DNA sequence: TGCGCCAGCAGACCGGACAGGGAAGAGACCCAGTACTTC.

V is TRBV7-9 and J is TRBJ2-5; a weak D match, TRBD2 (5 bases). Deletions cut 3 bases from V and 3 bases from J, with 11 bases between. The CDR3 has 14 amino acids. The germline V gene encodes CDR1 SEHNR and CDR2 FQNEAQ (reference sequence). DNA for the CDR3: TGTGCCAGCAGCTTGGGCGGGTACAAAGAGACCCAGTACTTC. Its translation: CASSLGGYKETQYF.

The chain joins TRBV5-8 to TRBJ2-3, with D possibly matching TRBD1 (6 bases). The CDR3 is made up of 14 amino acids. Deletions cut 1 base from V and 7 bases from J, with 13 bases between. The germline V gene has CDR1 SGHTS and CDR2 YDEGEE. The CDR3 loop reads CASSLRGYTYTQYF. In DNA form, the CDR3 reads TGTGCCAGCAGCTTGAGGGGGTATACATATACGCAGTATTTT.

This clone has only one observation. This sequence joins TRBV9 and TRBJ2-1; D gene ambiguous. The V end lost 3 bases, the J end lost 4 bases, and 14 bases lay between the germline ends. CDR3 length: 15 amino acids. CDR1 is SGDLS and CDR2 is YYNGEE in the germline V gene. Here the CDR3 reads CASSGSSTFYNEQFF. CDR3 bases: TGTGCCAGCAGCGGGTCAAGTACCTTTTACAATGAGCAGTTCTTC.

In DNA, the CDR3 is TGTGCCAGCAGTTACGACAGTGGGGATGAAAAACTGTTTTTT. Its translation is CASSYDSGDEKLFF. The chain has TRBV6-5 and TRBJ1-4; the D gene is possibly TRBD1 (5 bases). V lost 2 bases and J lost 6, with 10 bases in between. This CDR3 is built from 14 residues. Germline lookup yields CDR1 MNHEY and CDR2 SVGAGI.

The CDR3, as DNA: TGTGCCAGCTCAGGAGGGGGCCTCTTTCAGCCCCAGCATTTT. Protein sequence: CASSGGGLFQPQHF. This chain links TRBV7-2 with TRBJ1-5, with 7 bases lining up with TRBD1. Germline V gene data show CDR1 as SGHTA and CDR2 as FQGNSA. V was clipped by 8 bases and J by 6 bases; unmatched bases: 10. The CDR3 loop spans 14 amino acids.

The V call is TRBV6-2 or TRBV6-3, the J call TRBJ1-1; a possible D gene is TRBD1 (5 bases). V was trimmed by 2 bases and J by 9 bases, leaving 7 bases between them. The CDR3 is 11 residues long. Germline CDR1 reads MNHEY; CDR2 reads SVGEGT. In DNA, the CDR3 is TGTGCCAGCAGTTACATGGGGCAAGCTTTCTTT. Its translation is CASSYMGQAFF.

V usage is TRBV7-9 and J usage is TRBJ1-2, with TRBD1 matching over 7 bases. CDR3 length: 15 amino acids. CDR1 is SEHNR, CDR2 FQNEAQ, per germline (reference sequence). V lost 4 bases and J lost 4; bases outside the gene matches: 9. Written as DNA, the CDR3 is TGTGCCAGCAGCTCCAGGGGGGCGGCGACCTATGGCTACACCTTC. It encodes CASSSRGAATYGYTF.

The chain links TRBV5-1 to TRBJ1-2, with a possible D match to TRBD1 (5 bases). Germline values: CDR1 SGHRS, CDR2 YFSETQ. Trimming took off 5 bases at V and 2 bases at J, with 19 bases between the two ends. The CDR3 loop spans 16 amino acids. The CDR3 loop is CASRELWGRSNYGYTF. Here the CDR3 DNA reads TGCGCCAGCAGGGAATTGTGGGGACGCAGCAACTATGGCTACACCTTC.

The chain joins TRBV2 to TRBJ1-2; D ambiguous. The V end lost 4 bases, the J end lost 2 bases, and 8 bases lay between the germline ends. Germline V gene data show CDR1 as SNHLY and CDR2 as FYNNEI. The CDR3 has 13 residues. The CDR3 DNA reads as TGTGCCAGCAGTGGAGGGCGGAACTATGGCTACACCTTC. Its translation is CASSGGRNYGYTF.

The J gene is TRBJ2-3, the V gene TRBV6-1, with 8 bases fitting TRBD2. J lost 3 bases, V lost 0 bases, and 8 bases had no gene match. CDR3 length: 17 amino acids. Germline V gene data show CDR1 as MNHNS and CDR2 as SASEGT. The CDR3 sequence is CASSEAVGSGATDTQYF. The CDR3 nucleotides are TGTGCCAGCAGTGAAGCGGTGGGTAGCGGGGCGACAGATACGCAGTATTTT.

This chain joins TRBV4-2 and TRBJ2-1; D is possibly TRBD2 (6 bases). Trimming stripped 0 bases from V and 9 bases from J, with 18 bases between. The CDR3 sequence is 16 residues long. Germline V lookup: CDR1 LGHNA, CDR2 YNFKEQ. CDR3 bases: TGTGCCAGCAGCCAAGATTTGGAGGGAGGCTTTGGTGAGCAGTTCTTC. It yields the protein CASSQDLEGGFGEQFF.

This chain joins TRBV6-5 and TRBJ2-1; a possible D gene is TRBD1 (6 bases). Trimming left V 2 bases short and J 10 bases short, with 15 bases between. The CDR3 is made up of 14 amino acids. Germline V gene data show CDR1 as MNHEY and CDR2 as SVGAGI. The CDR3 loop reads CASSYLMGAGEQFF. In nucleotides, the CDR3 is TGTGCCAGCAGTTACCTAATGGGGGCTGGGGAGCAGTTCTTC.

The chain is built from TRBV25-1 and TRBJ2-5; 13 bases are a match to TRBD2. The germline V gene encodes CDR1 MGHDK and CDR2 SYGVNS. V was clipped by 6 bases and J by 0 bases; unmatched bases: 7. The CDR3 totals 17 residues. CDR3 coding DNA: TGTGCCAGCAGAGACCCGGGACTAGCGGGGTACCAAGAGACCCAGTACTTC. Protein product: CASRDPGLAGYQETQYF.

The chain uses TRBV18 and TRBJ2-7; 9 bases are shared with TRBD1. CDR1 KGHSH and CDR2 LQKENI come from the germline V gene. Trimming cost V 4 bases and J 6 bases; bases outside gene matches: 4. CDR3 length: 13 residues. The chain's CDR3 is CASSRDRAIEQYF. CDR3 bases: TGTGCCAGCTCACGGGACAGGGCAATCGAGCAGTACTTC.

V usage is TRBV10-1 and J usage is TRBJ1-6, with a tentative D call TRBD1 (5 bases). The CDR3 contains 15 residues. In germline, CDR1 is WNHNN, CDR2 SYGVQD (reference sequence). V was cut by 6 bases and J by 5 bases, with 14 bases left in between. The CDR3 DNA sequence: TGCGCCAGCAGGAGGCAGGGACGACATAATTCACCCCTCCACTTT. Protein: CASRRQGRHNSPLHF.

The chain carries TRBV19 and TRBJ2-2; 7 bases map to TRBD2. The ends lost 4 bases at V and 6 bases at J; junction bases unmatched: 5. Germline V lookup: CDR1 LNHDA, CDR2 SQIVND (reference sequence). There are 14 residues in the CDR3. CDR3 DNA: TGTGCCAGTAGTAGTTGGCGGGAGCCCGGGGAGCTGTTTTTT. Translating gives CASSSWREPGELFF.

The chain uses TRBV30 and TRBJ2-1; 7 nucleotides agree with TRBD2. Germline lookup yields CDR1 GTSNPN and CDR2 SVGIG (reference sequence). V was pared by 2 bases and J by 2 bases, with 6 bases of the junction left unmatched. The CDR3 spans 15 residues. This CDR3 is CAWSPPSGTYNEQFF. Written as DNA, the CDR3 is TGTGCCTGGAGTCCTCCTAGCGGTACCTACAATGAGCAGTTCTTC.

The chain couples TRBV3-1 (or the pseudogene TRBV3-2) to TRBJ2-1, with 7 bases matching TRBD2. The junction had 11 bases not matched to a gene; V was cut back by 4 bases and J by 8 bases. Germline values: CDR1 LGHDT, CDR2 YNNKEL (reference sequence). CDR3 size: 15 residues. The DNA of the CDR3 is TGTGCCAGCAGCCCCGGACTAGGGGAGGTCTATGAGCAGTTCTTC. Amino acids: CASSPGLGEVYEQFF.

The genes are TRBV7-9 and TRBJ2-3; a possible D gene is TRBD2 (5 bases). Germline V gene lookup returns CDR1 SEHNR and CDR2 FQNEAQ (reference sequence). This CDR3 contains 17 residues. Deletions cut 5 bases from V and 1 base from J, with 19 bases between. CDR3 coding DNA: TGTGCCAGCAGCCCTCACGTGATAGCGATCCGCACAGATACGCAGTATTTT. Translated: CASSPHVIAIRTDTQYF.

This rearrangement joins TRBV14 to TRBJ1-3; no definite D call. Germline loops: CDR1 SGHDN, CDR2 FVKESK. The ends were cut back, 5 bases at V and 0 bases at J, with 11 bases in the middle. This CDR3 has 15 amino acids. CDR3 residues: CASSLTPPSGNTIYF. The DNA for the CDR3 is TGTGCCAGCAGCTTAACCCCACCCTCTGGAAACACCATATATTTT. Full variable domain (rest looked up from reference TRBV14 and TRBJ1-3): EAGVTQFPSHSVIEKGQTVTLRCDPISGHDNLYWYRRVMGKEIKFLLHFVKESKQDESGMPNNRFLAERTGGTYSTLKVQPAELEDSGVYFCASSLTPPSGNTIYFGEGSWLTVV.

The rearrangement links TRBV27 to TRBJ1-1; D remains ambiguous. The CDR3 length is 13 residues. Trimming took 7 bases from V and 5 from J, leaving 14 bases between them. Looked up from germline, CDR1 is MNHEY and CDR2 is SMNVEV (reference sequence). In DNA form, the CDR3 reads TGTGCCAGCAAGGTAGGAAGAAATACTGAAGCTTTCTTT. Residues: CASKVGRNTEAFF.

The V and J genes are TRBV5-1 and TRBJ2-7; D is possibly TRBD1 (6 bases). V shed 4 bases and J shed 6 bases, with 20 bases lying between them. There are 15 residues in the CDR3. CDR1 and CDR2 from the germline V gene are SGHRS and YFSETQ. Here the CDR3 reads CASSPGYREVVEQYF. DNA of the CDR3: TGCGCCAGCAGCCCGGGGTACAGGGAAGTTGTCGAGCAGTACTTC.

The chain links TRBV19 to TRBJ1-5; D gene ambiguous. Trimming took 6 bases from V and 5 from J, leaving 14 bases between them. The CDR3 runs to 14 residues. Germline lookup yields CDR1 LNHDA and CDR2 SQIVND (reference sequence). CDR3 loop: CASRTRGLDQPQHF. CDR3 sequence (DNA): TGTGCCAGTAGGACCCGCGGACTGGATCAGCCCCAGCATTTT.

The V gene is TRBV9, the J gene TRBJ2-5; perhaps TRBD1 as D (7 bases). The CDR3 totals 16 residues. Per the germline V gene, CDR1 is SGDLS and CDR2 is YYNGEE. Trimming pared 0 bases from V and 5 bases from J, leaving 17 bases between. CDR3 nucleotides: TGTGCCAGCAGCGTAGGCCAGGGGGGAAGAATGGAGACCCAGTACTTC. As protein: CASSVGQGGRMETQYF.

The rearrangement uses TRBV3-1 (or the pseudogene TRBV3-2) and TRBJ2-5; TRBD2 might be the D (6 bases). The CDR3 loop spans 15 amino acids. V lost 1 base and J lost 6, with 15 bases in between. From germline, CDR1 is LGHDT and CDR2 YNNKEL (reference sequence). CDR3: CASSQAGRGTKTQYF. The CDR3 nucleotides read TGTGCCAGCAGCCAAGCCGGTCGGGGGACGAAGACCCAGTACTTC.